The 13 T cell receptor beta chains below were found in one sample sequenced in a study of blood T cells in healthy people across ages. The authors ran a second PCR of about 6 to 11 cycles using a sample-barcoded 5' primer and a J-beta primer mix. TCRdb re-called the 5' RACE reads through MiXCR, storing one row per CDR3 protein. This repertoire shows nearly 1 million distinct CDR3 sequences, roughly 47% found once; its top ten account for around 21%. Sequenced input: blood. Receptors originate from a woman aged 60 to 75 in good health.

This chain connects TRBV7-9 to TRBJ2-4; TRBD1 aligns across 8 bases. The CDR3 is made up of 18 amino acids. The V and J ends lost 4 bases and 0 bases, in that order; junction bases with no gene match: 11. The germline CDR1 and CDR2 sequences are SEHNR and FQNEAQ (reference sequence). In DNA form, the CDR3 reads TGTGCCAGCAGCTCCCTCGGACAGGGACCACTAGCCAAAAACATTCAGTACTTC. Translation: CASSSLGQGPLAKNIQYF.

V usage is TRBV7-9 and J usage is TRBJ2-3; no clear D. The CDR3 loop spans 14 amino acids. Germline CDR1 is SEHNR and CDR2 is FQNEAQ (reference sequence). Trimming removed 5 bases from V and 2 bases from J, with 11 bases in between. CDR3 bases: TGTGCCAGCAGCCCAGGATTTGACACAGATACGCAGTATTTT. This translates into CASSPGFDTDTQYF.

This clonotype was seen only a few times. This chain links TRBV7-2 with TRBJ2-5; TRBD2 is a possible D gene (7 bases). The germline CDR1 and CDR2 sequences are SGHTA and FQGNSA. This CDR3 contains 13 residues. V was clipped by 6 bases and J by 5 bases, with 13 bases between them. In DNA, the CDR3 is TGTGCCAGCAGACAGGGAGGGAGGGAGACCCAGTACTTC. Residues: CASRQGGRETQYF.

The chain uses TRBV11-2 and TRBJ2-7, with no clear D. The end of the DNA aligns better with TRBJ2-4, so the J call may be wrong. CDR3 length: 13 residues. Germline CDR1 and CDR2: SGHAT and FQNNGV. This chain's CDR3 is CASSTPRENIQYF. The CDR3 bases are TGTGCCAGCAGCACCCCTCGGGAAAACATTCAGTACTTC.

V and J are TRBV6-1 and TRBJ2-7, with 8 bases lining up with TRBD1. Gene TRBJ2-5 matches the end of the DNA better, so the J call may be wrong. This CDR3 spans 15 amino acids. Germline assignment: CDR1 MNHNS and CDR2 SASEGT. CDR3 DNA sequence: TGTGCCAGCAGTGGCGGACAGGGAGGTCGAGAGACCCAGTACTTC. Its protein is CASSGGQGGRETQYF.

The chain employs TRBV28 and TRBJ2-1; D unclear. From germline, CDR1 is MDHEN and CDR2 SYDVKM. CDR3 length equals 13 residues. V was trimmed by 3 bases and J by 3 bases, leaving 6 bases between them. The CDR3 here is CASSFSGYNEQFF. The CDR3 coding sequence is TGTGCCAGCAGTTTTTCGGGCTACAATGAGCAGTTCTTC. Filled out from reference TRBV28 and TRBJ2-1, the complete variable domain reads DVKVTQSSRYLVKRTGEKVFLECVQDMDHENMFWYRQDPGLGLRLIYFSYDVKMKEKGDIPEGYSVSREKKERFSLILESASTNQTSMYLCASSFSGYNEQFFGPGTRLTVL.

The chain has TRBV6-2 or TRBV6-3 and TRBJ2-4, with D tentatively TRBD2 (6 bases). The J call may be faulty, since TRBJ2-7 better matches the DNA end. Germline lookup yields CDR1 MNHEY and CDR2 SVGEGT. The CDR3 is 16 residues long. Here the CDR3 reads CASSYELWRGYFEQYF. CDR3 in DNA: TGTGCCAGCAGTTACGAGTTATGGCGGGGCTACTTCGAGCAGTACTTC.

This chain links TRBV7-2 with TRBJ2-1; D perhaps matches TRBD2 (5 bases). Per germline, CDR1 SGHTA and CDR2 FQGNSA. The CDR3 loop spans 15 amino acids. With 8 bases removed from V and 7 bases from J, the gap between germline ends came to 21 bases. The CDR3 loop reads CASGISALIGNEQFF. The CDR3 DNA is TGTGCCAGCGGCATTAGCGCCTTAATCGGTAATGAGCAGTTCTTC.

V is TRBV7-9 and J is TRBJ2-2; no reliable D call. The CDR3 runs 11 residues. The V and J ends lost 10 bases and 5 bases respectively, with 8 bases between them. The germline CDR1 and CDR2 sequences are SEHNR and FQNEAQ (reference sequence). The CDR3 spells CATQKTGELFF. CDR3 nucleotides: TGTGCCACACAGAAGACCGGGGAGCTGTTTTTT.

The chain employs TRBV4-1 and TRBJ2-1; 7 nucleotides match TRBD1. This CDR3 is built from 16 residues. The J segment lost 6 bases and the V segment lost 4 bases, leaving 12 bases of the junction unmatched. CDR1 and CDR2 (germline): MGHRA, YSYEKL. DNA of the CDR3: TGCGCCAGCAGCCCGCTGACAGGGTTTGTTTGCAATGAGCAGTTCTTC. Translated, it gives CASSPLTGFVCNEQFF.

The chain has TRBV2 and TRBJ1-4; D is unresolved. Germline loops: CDR1 SNHLY, CDR2 FYNNEI. The CDR3 covers 13 residues. Trimming left V 6 bases short and J 6 bases short, with 11 bases between. The DNA for the CDR3 is TGTGCCAGCAGACCGTATCGGGATGAAAAACTGTTTTTT. This translates into CASRPYRDEKLFF.

CDR3 DNA sequence: TGCAGTGCTAGAGATCTTAGTACAGGGGCACCACCCCTCCACTTT. Translating it yields CSARDLSTGAPPLHF. This chain joins TRBV20-1 and TRBJ1-6, with 7 bases identical to TRBD1. CDR1 is DFQATT and CDR2 is SNEGSKA in the germline V gene (reference sequence). The CDR3 is 15 amino acids. V trimming: 0 bases; J trimming: 11 bases; junction bases outside the gene matches: 10.

V is TRBV28 and J is TRBJ2-1; D not resolved. This CDR3 is built from 16 residues. CDR1 MDHEN and CDR2 SYDVKM come from the germline V gene. With 7 bases removed from V and 0 bases from J, the gap between germline ends came to 16 bases. The CDR3: CASKIDPLNSYNEQFF. The CDR3 coding sequence is TGTGCCAGCAAAATTGACCCTCTTAACTCCTACAATGAGCAGTTCTTC.